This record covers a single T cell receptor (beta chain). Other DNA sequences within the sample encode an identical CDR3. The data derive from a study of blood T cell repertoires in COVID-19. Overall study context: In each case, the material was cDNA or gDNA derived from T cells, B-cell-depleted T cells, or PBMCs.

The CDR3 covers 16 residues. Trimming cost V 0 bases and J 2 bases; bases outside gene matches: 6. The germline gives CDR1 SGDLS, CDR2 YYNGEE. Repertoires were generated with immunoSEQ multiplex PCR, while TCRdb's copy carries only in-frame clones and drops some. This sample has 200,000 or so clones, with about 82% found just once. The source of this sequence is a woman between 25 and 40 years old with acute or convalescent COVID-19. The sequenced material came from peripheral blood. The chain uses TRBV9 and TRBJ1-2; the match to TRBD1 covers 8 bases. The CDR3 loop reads CASSVGGTGLNYGYTF. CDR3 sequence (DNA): TGTGCCAGCAGCGTAGGGGGGACAGGCCTGAACTATGGCTACACCTTC.